The 32 T cell receptor beta chains presented below share a single source sample, sequenced in a study of CD8+ T cells in alopecia areata. Once RNA had been extracted, it was reverse transcribed into cDNA to act as the sequencing template. Sequenced by immunoSEQ multiplex PCR; TCRdb stores in-frame clones only, minus some. The sample holds around 150,000 clones; 80% to 90% are singletons and the top ten take approximately 25%. Treatment defined: oral pan-JAK inhibitor, 5-10 mg twice daily. The sequenced sample was CD8+ T cells sorted from blood, obtained at week 4, from a patient treated with tofacitinib. These receptors originate from a human donor with alopecia areata.

Details on this clone: Other nucleotide sequences from this sample produce the same CDR3. This chain uses TRBV5-1 with TRBJ2-7, with 11 bases matching TRBD2. The CDR3 length is 15 residues. In germline, CDR1 is SGHRS, CDR2 YFSETQ. After removal of 4 bases from V and 2 bases from J, the junction contained 5 bases not matched to a gene. The CDR3 protein is CASSPTSGGTYEQYF. The CDR3 DNA sequence: TGCGCCAGCAGCCCAACTAGCGGGGGAACCTACGAGCAGTACTTC. The variable domain in full, completed from reference TRBV5-1 and TRBJ2-7, reads KAGVTQTPRYLIKTRGQQVTLSCSPISGHRSVSWYQQTPGQGLQFLFEYFSETQRNKGNFPGRFSGRQFSNSRSEMNVSTLELGDSALYLCASSPTSGGTYEQYFGPGTRLTVT.

The chain has TRBV7-2 and TRBJ1-6; 7 positions match TRBD1. CDR3 length: 17 amino acids. Germline CDR1 is SGHTA and CDR2 is FQGNSA. V lost 3 bases, J lost 10 bases, and 15 bases stayed unmatched. CDR3 sequence: CASSFSSGGGRSSPLHF. The CDR3 DNA follows: TGTGCCAGCAGCTTTTCCTCCGGAGGGGGCCGAAGCTCACCCCTCCACTTT.

This chain uses TRBV18 with TRBJ2-6; D is unclear. V lost 10 bases and J 2 bases, leaving 12 bases between the germline ends. Germline V gene lookup returns CDR1 KGHSH and CDR2 LQKENI. The CDR3 spans 14 residues. This CDR3 is CATTEGTGANVLTF. The CDR3 DNA reads TGTGCCACCACTGAAGGCACTGGGGCCAACGTCCTGACTTTC.

The gene calls are TRBV5-6 and TRBJ2-3; TRBD2 aligns across 9 bases. Germline V gives CDR1 SGHDT, CDR2 YYEEEE. The CDR3 consists of 16 residues. V shed 5 bases, J shed 2 bases, and the junction held 9 bases outside the gene matches. The CDR3 bases are TGTGCCAGCAGTTTCGCTAGCGGGGCCTACACAGATACGCAGTATTTT. This translates into CASSFASGAYTDTQYF.

In its sample, this clone was seen a few times. The rearrangement links TRBV18 to TRBJ2-3; possible D gene TRBD2, 6 bases. The CDR3 loop spans 16 amino acids. The germline V gene has CDR1 KGHSH and CDR2 LQKENI. V lost 5 bases and J 7 bases, leaving 22 bases between the germline ends. The CDR3 sequence: CASSDFGPREFNTQYF. The CDR3 DNA sequence: TGTGCCAGCTCAGACTTCGGTCCCCGGGAGTTTAATACGCAGTATTTT.

This sequence joins TRBV5-4 and TRBJ1-2; 10 nucleotides align to TRBD1. This CDR3 is built from 14 residues. The V segment lost 0 bases and the J segment 5 bases; nucleotides outside the gene matches: 1. From germline, CDR1 is SGHNT and CDR2 YYREEE (reference sequence). CDR3 amino acids: CASSLEGQGYGYTF. In DNA, the CDR3 is TGTGCCAGCAGCTTGGAGGGACAGGGGTATGGCTACACCTTC. Full variable domain (rest looked up from reference TRBV5-4 and TRBJ1-2): ETGVTQSPTHLIKTRGQQVTLRCSSQSGHNTVSWYQQALGQGPQFIFQYYREEENGRGNFPPRFSGLQFPNYSSELNVNALELDDSALYLCASSLEGQGYGYTFGSGTRLTVV.

The V and J genes are TRBV7-9 and TRBJ1-3; 10 bases line up with TRBD1. V dropped 3 bases and J dropped 2; count of bases not matched to a gene: 4. This CDR3 contains 16 residues. The germline V gene encodes CDR1 SEHNR and CDR2 FQNEAQ (reference sequence). CDR3 residues: CASSLGTGATGNTIYF. The CDR3 DNA reads as TGTGCCAGCAGCTTGGGGACAGGGGCGACTGGAAACACCATATATTTT.

V usage is TRBV4-1 and J usage is TRBJ1-3; D is unresolved. The CDR3 has 15 residues. CDR1 and CDR2 from the germline V gene are MGHRA and YSYEKL. Trimming stripped 1 base from V and 4 bases from J, with 11 bases between. The CDR3 spells CASSQVSLSGNTIYF. The CDR3, as DNA: TGCGCCAGCAGCCAAGTGAGTCTCAGCGGAAACACCATATATTTT.

The chain carries TRBV27 and TRBJ2-7; 7 nucleotides agree with TRBD2. Germline CDR1 reads MNHEY; CDR2 reads SMNVEV (reference sequence). The CDR3 consists of 14 residues. V was pared by 3 bases and J by 4 bases, with 6 bases of the junction left unmatched. The CDR3 nucleotides are TGTGCCAGCAGTTTTTCTAGCGGAGATTACGAGCAGTACTTC. It is translated as CASSFSSGDYEQYF.

This clone was seen only once. The chain couples TRBV2 to TRBJ2-7; TRBD1 aligns across 9 bases. Germline CDR1 is SNHLY and CDR2 is FYNNEI. The length of the CDR3 is 15 residues. The trim removed 5 bases at V and 0 bases at J, leaving 5 bases unmatched. CDR3 sequence (DNA): TGTGCCAGCAGTACCGGGACAGGGACCTCCTACGAGCAGTACTTC. It specifies CASSTGTGTSYEQYF.

A few counts support this clone. The chain combines TRBV15 with TRBJ2-1, with D perhaps being TRBD1 or TRBD2 (6 bases each). Germline assignment: CDR1 LNHNV and CDR2 YYDKDF (reference sequence). The CDR3 runs 15 residues. Deletions cut 4 bases from V and 8 bases from J, with 18 bases between. The CDR3 sequence: CATSTGMSGEDEQFF. CDR3 sequence (DNA): TGTGCCACCAGCACCGGGATGTCAGGGGAGGATGAGCAGTTCTTC.

This clone was picked up a small number of times. V is TRBV10-3 and J is TRBJ2-7; D is perhaps TRBD2 (6 bases). V gave up 2 bases and J gave up 2 bases, with 19 bases separating them. Germline CDR1 ENHRY, CDR2 SYGVKD. The CDR3 has 17 amino acids. CDR3 protein: CAISEPPGSGSPYEQYF. In DNA, the CDR3 is TGTGCCATCAGTGAGCCCCCGGGTAGCGGATCCCCCTACGAGCAGTACTTC.

The CDR3 loop is CASSEGTSGEYF. CDR3 DNA sequence: TGTGCCAGCAGCGAAGGGACTAGCGGGGAGTACTTC. This sequence joins TRBV5-4 and TRBJ2-7, with 13 bases fitting TRBD2. Germline assignment: CDR1 SGHNT and CDR2 YYREEE (reference sequence). The ends lost 4 bases at V and 11 bases at J; junction bases unmatched: 3. This CDR3 is built from 12 residues. Supplemented by reference TRBV5-4 and TRBJ2-7, the full variable domain reads ETGVTQSPTHLIKTRGQQVTLRCSSQSGHNTVSWYQQALGQGPQFIFQYYREEENGRGNFPPRFSGLQFPNYSSELNVNALELDDSALYLCASSEGTSGEYFGPGTRLTVT.

In this sample, this clone turned up a few times. The chain uses TRBV6-5 and TRBJ2-3; tentative D call: TRBD1 (6 bases). The V gene lost 3 bases and the J gene lost 4 bases, with 14 bases spanning the gap. The CDR3 consists of 15 residues. The germline V gene encodes CDR1 MNHEY and CDR2 SVGAGI. The DNA of the CDR3 is TGTGCCAGCAGTTATGGGGCAGGGGTATCAGATACGCAGTATTTT. Translating it yields CASSYGAGVSDTQYF.

The sample holds one count of this clone. This chain joins TRBV30 and TRBJ2-7, with D perhaps given as TRBD1 or TRBD2 (5 bases each). This CDR3 is 14 amino acids long. V was pared by 5 bases and J by 4 bases, with 18 bases between. CDR1 GTSNPN and CDR2 SVGIG come from the germline V gene (reference sequence). CDR3 nucleotide sequence: TGTGCCTGGGGGACCCGGGACCTATTTTACGAGCAGTACTTC. Translation gives CAWGTRDLFYEQYF.

In nucleotides, the CDR3 is TGTGCCAGCAGCTCTTATACGGACGTATTCTCCTACGAGCAGTACTTC. Its translation: CASSSYTDVFSYEQYF. The chain combines TRBV7-9 with TRBJ2-7, with D hard to call. The CDR3 runs to 16 residues. CDR1 and CDR2 (germline): SEHNR, FQNEAQ (reference sequence). Trimming left V 4 bases short and J 0 bases short, with 16 bases between.

The chain combines TRBV7-6 with TRBJ2-5, with 8 nucleotides matching TRBD1. In germline, CDR1 is SGHVS, CDR2 FNYEAQ. V gave up 1 base and J gave up 3 bases; unmatched junction bases: 4. The CDR3 loop spans 15 amino acids. The CDR3 bases are TGTGCCAGCAGCTTAGAAGGGACAGGAGAAGAGACCCAGTACTTC. It encodes CASSLEGTGEETQYF.

V gene TRBV6-6 combines with J gene TRBJ1-1; D may be TRBD1 (5 bases). The V end lost 5 bases, the J end lost 7 bases, and 17 bases lay between the germline ends. This CDR3 is built from 14 residues. Germline V gene lookup returns CDR1 MNHNY and CDR2 SVGAGI (reference sequence). This CDR3 reads CASSPAGGVSEAFF. In nucleotides, the CDR3 is TGTGCCAGCAGTCCGGCCGGGGGAGTAAGTGAAGCTTTCTTT.

The rearrangement joins TRBV6-5 to TRBJ1-1; a weak D match, TRBD1 (5 bases). The CDR3 is made up of 14 amino acids. Germline assignment: CDR1 MNHEY and CDR2 SVGAGI. V was pared by 4 bases and J by 5 bases, with 14 bases between. The CDR3 sequence: CASSSMQGVTEAFF. DNA for the CDR3: TGTGCCAGCAGTTCGATGCAGGGAGTTACTGAAGCTTTCTTT.

A single count supports this clone. J is TRBJ2-3 and V is TRBV2, with a possible D match to TRBD2 (7 bases). This CDR3 spans 14 amino acids. V shed 11 bases and J shed 6 bases, with 21 bases lying between them. From germline, CDR1 is SNHLY and CDR2 FYNNEI. The CDR3 coding sequence is TGTGCCTCCCGGGGGGCGGGGAGGAGCGATACGCAGTATTTT. This sequence encodes CASRGAGRSDTQYF.

The rearrangement links TRBV13 to TRBJ1-6; D is perhaps TRBD1 (5 bases). CDR3 length: 13 amino acids. The V and J ends lost 3 bases and 10 bases respectively, with 10 bases between them. The germline CDR1 and CDR2 sequences are PRHDT and FYEKMQ (reference sequence). This CDR3 reads CASSLGTPSPLHF. DNA of the CDR3: TGTGCCAGCAGCTTGGGGACCCCATCACCCCTCCACTTT.

The V gene is TRBV27, the J gene TRBJ2-1; 9 bases are a match to TRBD2. The CDR3 consists of 15 residues. Germline lookup yields CDR1 MNHEY and CDR2 SMNVEV (reference sequence). The junction had 12 bases not matched to a gene; V was cut back by 8 bases and J by 7 bases. As DNA, the CDR3 is TGTGCCAGCGCGCGGGGGGGGCCCACAGGGAATGAGCAGTTCTTC. This translates into CASARGGPTGNEQFF.

The V gene is TRBV19, the J gene TRBJ2-1; 7 nucleotides line up with TRBD2. J gave up 5 bases and V 3 bases, and 13 bases lay outside the gene matches. Germline assignment: CDR1 LNHDA and CDR2 SQIVND (reference sequence). The CDR3 length is 17 residues. This CDR3 is CASSIFLGLLEDNEQFF. The CDR3 DNA reads TGTGCCAGTAGTATCTTTCTGGGACTACTAGAGGACAATGAGCAGTTCTTC.

This clone came up a few times. The gene calls are TRBV27 and TRBJ2-7, with 8 positions matching TRBD1. The germline V gene encodes CDR1 MNHEY and CDR2 SMNVEV (reference sequence). This CDR3 is 15 amino acids long. V lost 2 bases and J lost 2; bases outside the gene matches: 5. CDR3 region: CASSLAGGSPYEQYF. The CDR3 nucleotides are TGTGCCAGCAGTTTAGCAGGGGGCTCCCCCTACGAGCAGTACTTC.

This clone appeared a few times. The chain links TRBV7-8 to TRBJ2-1, with D unresolved. CDR3 length equals 15 residues. Trimming cost V 3 bases and J 8 bases, with 17 bases left between them. Germline V gives CDR1 SGHVS, CDR2 FQNEAQ. CDR3 sequence (DNA): TGTGCCAGCAGCTTCCGAGACGCACTAACCGATGAGCAGTTCTTC. This translates into CASSFRDALTDEQFF.

The chain combines TRBV7-9 with TRBJ2-5; no clear D gene. The CDR3 loop spans 12 amino acids. Germline loops: CDR1 SEHNR, CDR2 FQNEAQ (reference sequence). Deletions cut 5 bases from V and 4 bases from J, with 8 bases between. The CDR3 sequence: CASSPHPETQYF. CDR3 DNA: TGTGCCAGCAGCCCACATCCAGAGACCCAGTACTTC.

J is TRBJ2-5 and V is TRBV7-9, with D unresolved. The V end lost 3 bases, the J end lost 0 bases, and 8 bases lay between the germline ends. CDR1 is SEHNR, CDR2 FQNEAQ, per germline (reference sequence). The CDR3 runs 14 residues. CDR3: CASSFVKYQETQYF. Here the CDR3 DNA reads TGTGCCAGCAGCTTTGTAAAGTACCAAGAGACCCAGTACTTC.

This rearrangement joins TRBV4-1 to TRBJ1-6, with a tentative D call TRBD1 (5 bases). This CDR3 region has 19 residues. Germline V gene sequence: CDR1 MGHRA, CDR2 YSYEKL. Trimming pared 1 base from V and 0 bases from J, leaving 16 bases between. CDR3 sequence: CASSQVEQGSSSYNSPLHF. The CDR3 DNA reads TGCGCCAGCAGCCAAGTAGAGCAGGGTTCAAGCTCCTATAATTCACCCCTCCACTTT.

This chain links TRBV7-9 with TRBJ2-7, with no clear D. The V and J ends lost 5 bases and 5 bases respectively, with 19 bases between them. The CDR3 has 15 amino acids. Germline V gene sequence: CDR1 SEHNR, CDR2 FQNEAQ (reference sequence). The CDR3 is CASSPERAAPHEQYF. CDR3 DNA: TGTGCCAGCAGCCCCGAAAGGGCGGCGCCACACGAGCAGTACTTC.

CDR3 in amino acids: CATSRGEVREAFF. The CDR3, as DNA: TGTGCCACCAGCCGAGGGGAAGTTAGGGAAGCTTTCTTT. The J gene is TRBJ1-1, the V gene TRBV15; possibly TRBD1 for D (5 bases). The CDR3 sequence is 13 residues long. CDR1 and CDR2 from the germline V gene are LNHNV and YYDKDF (reference sequence). Between the trimmed V and J ends, which lost 5 bases and 8 bases, there was a span of 15 bases.

The genes are TRBV7-2 and TRBJ2-7; a weak D match, TRBD2 (5 bases). Trimming stripped 4 bases from V and 1 base from J, with 8 bases between. This CDR3 is 13 amino acids long. The germline V gene has CDR1 SGHTA and CDR2 FQGNSA. CDR3 amino acids: CASSWTPSYEQYF. CDR3 in DNA: TGTGCCAGCAGCTGGACTCCATCCTACGAGCAGTACTTC.

The chain has TRBV2 and TRBJ2-5; TRBD1 matches 10 bases. Looked up from germline, CDR1 is SNHLY and CDR2 is FYNNEI. With V trimmed by 5 bases and J by 5 bases, 8 bases remained unmatched. The CDR3 contains 15 residues. CDR3 region: CASSHPTGGDETQYF. The DNA of the CDR3 is TGTGCCAGCAGTCATCCGACAGGGGGCGACGAGACCCAGTACTTC.